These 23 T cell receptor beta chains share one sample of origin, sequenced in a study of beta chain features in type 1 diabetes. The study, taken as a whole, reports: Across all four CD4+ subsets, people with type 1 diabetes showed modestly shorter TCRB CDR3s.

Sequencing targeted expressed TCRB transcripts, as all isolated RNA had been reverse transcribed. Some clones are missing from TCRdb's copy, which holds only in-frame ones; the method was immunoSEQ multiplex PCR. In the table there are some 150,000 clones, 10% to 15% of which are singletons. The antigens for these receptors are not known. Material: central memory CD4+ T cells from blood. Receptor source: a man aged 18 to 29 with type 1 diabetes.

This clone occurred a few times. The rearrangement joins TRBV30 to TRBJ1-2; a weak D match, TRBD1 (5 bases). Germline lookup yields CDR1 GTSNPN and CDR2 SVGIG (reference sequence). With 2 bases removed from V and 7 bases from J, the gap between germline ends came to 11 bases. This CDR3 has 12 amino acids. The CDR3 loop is CAWSRGSRGYTF. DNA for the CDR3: TGTGCCTGGAGTAGGGGCAGCCGTGGCTACACCTTC.

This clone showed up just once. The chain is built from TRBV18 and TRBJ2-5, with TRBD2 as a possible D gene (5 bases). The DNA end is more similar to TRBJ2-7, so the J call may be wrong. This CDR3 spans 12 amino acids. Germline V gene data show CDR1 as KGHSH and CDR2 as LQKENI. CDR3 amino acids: CASSPQRSEQYF. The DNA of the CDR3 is TGTGCCAGCTCACCACAGCGGAGCGAGCAGTACTTC.

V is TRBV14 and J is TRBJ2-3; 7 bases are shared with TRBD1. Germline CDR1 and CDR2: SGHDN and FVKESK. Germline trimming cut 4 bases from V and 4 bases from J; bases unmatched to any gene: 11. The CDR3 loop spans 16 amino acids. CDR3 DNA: TGTGCCAGCAGCCCAGGACAGGTCGTTTTGTCAGATACGCAGTATTTT. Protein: CASSPGQVVLSDTQYF.

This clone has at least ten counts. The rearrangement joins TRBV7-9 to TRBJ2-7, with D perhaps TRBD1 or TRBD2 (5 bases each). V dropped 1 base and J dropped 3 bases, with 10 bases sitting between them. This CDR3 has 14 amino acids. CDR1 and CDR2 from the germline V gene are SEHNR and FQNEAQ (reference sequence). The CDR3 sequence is CASSLVGPGYEQYF. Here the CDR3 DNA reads TGTGCCAGCAGCTTAGTGGGACCCGGCTACGAGCAGTACTTC.

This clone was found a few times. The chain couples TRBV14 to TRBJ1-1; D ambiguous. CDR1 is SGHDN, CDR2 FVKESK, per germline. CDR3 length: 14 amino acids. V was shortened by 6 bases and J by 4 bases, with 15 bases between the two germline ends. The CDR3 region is CASRRSTSGTEAFF. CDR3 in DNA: TGTGCCAGCAGAAGGTCGACAAGTGGCACTGAAGCTTTCTTT.

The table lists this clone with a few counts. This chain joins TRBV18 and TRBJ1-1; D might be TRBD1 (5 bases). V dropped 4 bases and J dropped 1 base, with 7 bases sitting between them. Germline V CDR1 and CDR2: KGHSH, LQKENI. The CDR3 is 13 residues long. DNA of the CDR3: TGTGCCAGCTCACATGGACAGAACACTGAAGCTTTCTTT. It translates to CASSHGQNTEAFF.

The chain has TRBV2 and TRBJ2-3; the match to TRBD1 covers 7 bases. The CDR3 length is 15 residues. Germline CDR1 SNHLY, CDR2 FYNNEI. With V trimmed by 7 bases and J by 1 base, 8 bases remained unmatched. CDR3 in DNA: TGTGCCAGCACCTTTCTTGGACAGGGCACAGATACGCAGTATTTT. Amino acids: CASTFLGQGTDTQYF.

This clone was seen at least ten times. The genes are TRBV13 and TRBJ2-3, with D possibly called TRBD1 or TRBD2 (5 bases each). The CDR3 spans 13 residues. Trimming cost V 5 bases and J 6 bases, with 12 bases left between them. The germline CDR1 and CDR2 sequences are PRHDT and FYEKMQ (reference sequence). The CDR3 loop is CASSPPRGDTQYF. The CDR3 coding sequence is TGTGCCAGCAGCCCCCCGAGGGGCGATACGCAGTATTTT. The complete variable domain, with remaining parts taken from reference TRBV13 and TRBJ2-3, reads AAGVIQSPRHLIKEKRETATLKCYPIPRHDTVYWYQQGPGQDPQFLISFYEKMQSDKGSIPDRFSAQQFSDYHSELNMSSLELGDSALYFCASSPPRGDTQYFGPGTRLTVL.

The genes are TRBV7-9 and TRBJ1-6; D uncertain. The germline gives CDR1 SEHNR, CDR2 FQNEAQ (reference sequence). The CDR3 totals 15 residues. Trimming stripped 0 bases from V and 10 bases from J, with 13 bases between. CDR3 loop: CASSLAALADSPLHF. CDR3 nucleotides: TGTGCCAGCAGCTTAGCGGCCCTTGCTGACTCACCCCTCCACTTT.

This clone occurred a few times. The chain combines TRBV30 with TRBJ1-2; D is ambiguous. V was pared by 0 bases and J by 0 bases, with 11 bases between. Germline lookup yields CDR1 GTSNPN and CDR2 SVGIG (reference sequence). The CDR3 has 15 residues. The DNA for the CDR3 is TGTGCCTGGAGTGTACCAGGACCTGCTAACTATGGCTACACCTTC. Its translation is CAWSVPGPANYGYTF.

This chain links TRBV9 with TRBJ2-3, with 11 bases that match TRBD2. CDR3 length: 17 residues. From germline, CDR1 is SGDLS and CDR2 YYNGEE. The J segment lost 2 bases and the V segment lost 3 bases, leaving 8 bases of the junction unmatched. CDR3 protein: CASSASTGLAATDTQYF. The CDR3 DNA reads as TGTGCCAGCAGCGCGTCCACGGGACTAGCGGCCACAGATACGCAGTATTTT. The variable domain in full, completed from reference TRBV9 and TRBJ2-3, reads DSGVTQTPKHLITATGQRVTLRCSPRSGDLSVYWYQQSLDQGLQFLIQYYNGEERAKGNILERFSAQQFPDLHSELNLSSLELGDSALYFCASSASTGLAATDTQYFGPGTRLTVL.

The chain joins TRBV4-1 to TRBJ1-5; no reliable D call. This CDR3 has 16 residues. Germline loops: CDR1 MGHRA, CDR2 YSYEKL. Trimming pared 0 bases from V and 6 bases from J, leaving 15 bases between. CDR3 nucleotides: TGCGCCAGCAGCCAAGACCCCAGCCGACTGGGTCAGCCCCAGCATTTT. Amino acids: CASSQDPSRLGQPQHF.

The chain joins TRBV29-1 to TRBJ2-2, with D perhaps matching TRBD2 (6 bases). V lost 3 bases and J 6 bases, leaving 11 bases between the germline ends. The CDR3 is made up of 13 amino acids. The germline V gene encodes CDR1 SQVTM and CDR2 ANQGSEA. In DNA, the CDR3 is TGCAGCGTTGATCTGGGGGGATCCGGGGAGCTGTTTTTT. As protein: CSVDLGGSGELFF.

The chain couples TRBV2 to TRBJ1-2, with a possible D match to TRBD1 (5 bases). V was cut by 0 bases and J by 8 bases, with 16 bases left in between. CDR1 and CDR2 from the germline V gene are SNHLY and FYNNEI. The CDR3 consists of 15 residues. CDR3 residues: CASSEASVGANGYTF. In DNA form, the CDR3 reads TGTGCCAGCAGTGAAGCGTCCGTCGGGGCGAACGGCTACACCTTC.

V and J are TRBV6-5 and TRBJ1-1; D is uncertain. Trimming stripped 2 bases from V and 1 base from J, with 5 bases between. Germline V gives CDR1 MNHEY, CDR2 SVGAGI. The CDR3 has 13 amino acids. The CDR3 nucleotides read TGTGCCAGCAGTTACGACGGGAACACTGAAGCTTTCTTT. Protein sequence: CASSYDGNTEAFF.

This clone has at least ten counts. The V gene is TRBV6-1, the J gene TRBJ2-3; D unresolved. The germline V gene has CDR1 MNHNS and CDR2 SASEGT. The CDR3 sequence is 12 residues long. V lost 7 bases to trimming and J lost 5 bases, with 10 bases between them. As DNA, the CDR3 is TGTGCCAGCATCTCAGATGGAGATACGCAGTATTTT. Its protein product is CASISDGDTQYF.

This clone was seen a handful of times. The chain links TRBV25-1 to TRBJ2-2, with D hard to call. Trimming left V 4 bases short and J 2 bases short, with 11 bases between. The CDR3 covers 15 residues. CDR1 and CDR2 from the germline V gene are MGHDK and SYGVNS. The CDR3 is CASSVAVDNTGELFF. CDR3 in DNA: TGTGCCAGCAGTGTGGCGGTCGATAACACCGGGGAGCTGTTTTTT.

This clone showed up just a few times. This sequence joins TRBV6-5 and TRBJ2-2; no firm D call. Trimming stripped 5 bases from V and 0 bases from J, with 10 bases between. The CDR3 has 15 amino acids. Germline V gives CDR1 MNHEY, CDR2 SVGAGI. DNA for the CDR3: TGTGCCAGCAGTCCTGCTTCCTCGAACACCGGGGAGCTGTTTTTT. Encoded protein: CASSPASSNTGELFF.

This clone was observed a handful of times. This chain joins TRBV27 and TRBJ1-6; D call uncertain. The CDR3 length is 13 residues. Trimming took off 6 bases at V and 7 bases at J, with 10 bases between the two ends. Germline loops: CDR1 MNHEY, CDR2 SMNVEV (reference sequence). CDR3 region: CASSEAWNSPLHF. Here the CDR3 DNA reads TGTGCCAGCAGCGAGGCGTGGAATTCACCCCTCCACTTT.

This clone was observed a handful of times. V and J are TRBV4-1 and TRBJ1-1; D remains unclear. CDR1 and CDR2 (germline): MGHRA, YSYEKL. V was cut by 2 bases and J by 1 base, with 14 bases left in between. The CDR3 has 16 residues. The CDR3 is CASSQMDPPRNTEAFF. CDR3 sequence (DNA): TGCGCCAGCAGCCAAATGGACCCCCCGAGGAACACTGAAGCTTTCTTT.

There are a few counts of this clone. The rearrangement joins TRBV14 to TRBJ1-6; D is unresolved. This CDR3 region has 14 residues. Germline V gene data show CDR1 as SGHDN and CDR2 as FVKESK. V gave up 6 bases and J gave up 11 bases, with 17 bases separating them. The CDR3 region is CASSPRHSGPPLHF. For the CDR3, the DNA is TGTGCCAGCAGTCCGAGACATTCTGGTCCACCCCTCCACTTT. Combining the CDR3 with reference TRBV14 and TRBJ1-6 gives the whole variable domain EAGVTQFPSHSVIEKGQTVTLRCDPISGHDNLYWYRRVMGKEIKFLLHFVKESKQDESGMPNNRFLAERTGGTYSTLKVQPAELEDSGVYFCASSPRHSGPPLHFGNGTRLTVT.

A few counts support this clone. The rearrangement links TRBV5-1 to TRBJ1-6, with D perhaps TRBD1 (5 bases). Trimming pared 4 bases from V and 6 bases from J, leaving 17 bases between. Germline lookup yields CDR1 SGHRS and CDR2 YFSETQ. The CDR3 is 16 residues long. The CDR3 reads CASSAGKGTGNSPLHF. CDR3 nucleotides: TGCGCCAGCAGCGCGGGTAAAGGGACGGGTAATTCACCCCTCCACTTT.

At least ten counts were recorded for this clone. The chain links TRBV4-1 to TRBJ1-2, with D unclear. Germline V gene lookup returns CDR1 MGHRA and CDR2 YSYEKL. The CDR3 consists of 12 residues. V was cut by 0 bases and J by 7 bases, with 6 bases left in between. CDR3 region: CASSQDVGGYTF. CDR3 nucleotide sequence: TGCGCCAGCAGCCAAGACGTCGGTGGCTACACCTTC.